Below are 26 T cell receptor beta chains sequenced from a single sample in a study of early T cells in non-severe SARS-CoV-2 infection. TCRdb reanalysed the 5' RACE reads using MiXCR and keeps one entry per CDR3 protein. The repertoire includes 100,000 to 140,000 distinct CDR3 sequences, around 10% of them detected once, and more than 6.5% sits in the top ten. Sequencing used whole blood. Every receptor here comes from an adult who was a healthcare worker with PCR-confirmed SARS-CoV-2 infection or an uninfected control (not recorded which).

This clonotype occurred a few times. V usage is TRBV4-1 and J usage is TRBJ1-1; weak D call: TRBD1 (5 bases). V was trimmed by 3 bases and J by 5 bases, leaving 19 bases between them. Germline CDR1 reads MGHRA; CDR2 reads YSYEKL. This CDR3 has 16 residues. The CDR3 here is CASSHPQGTFKTEAFF. CDR3 coding DNA: TGCGCCAGCAGCCATCCCCAAGGGACGTTCAAAACTGAAGCTTTCTTT.

In its sample, this clonotype was seen a few times. The J gene is TRBJ2-7, the V gene TRBV18, with 10 positions matching TRBD2. Unmatched junction bases numbered 10, after V lost 5 bases and J lost 9 bases. The CDR3 totals 14 residues. Germline CDR1 KGHSH, CDR2 LQKENI. This CDR3 reads CASSDSSGRFVQYF. For the CDR3, the DNA is TGTGCCAGCTCAGATTCTAGCGGGAGATTTGTGCAGTACTTC.

This clonotype occurred many times. This rearrangement joins TRBV5-5 to TRBJ2-2; D gene unclear. Germline CDR1 SGHKS, CDR2 YYEKEE (reference sequence). The CDR3 spans 15 residues. V was trimmed by 0 bases and J by 0 bases, leaving 6 bases between them. The CDR3 loop reads CASSLGNTNTGELFF. CDR3 coding DNA: TGTGCCAGCAGCTTGGGGAACACGAACACCGGGGAGCTGTTTTTT.

This sequence joins TRBV7-2 and TRBJ2-7; possibly TRBD2 for D (6 bases). V lost 5 bases, J lost 2 bases, and 10 bases lay in between. CDR1 is SGHTA, CDR2 FQGNSA, per germline. The CDR3 has 13 residues. The CDR3 nucleotides read TGTGCCAGCAGCAATAGCGGTCCCTACGAGCAGTACTTC. It is translated as CASSNSGPYEQYF.

At least ten counts were recorded for this clonotype. The chain combines TRBV20-1 with TRBJ1-6; D not certain. This CDR3 has 12 residues. The germline V gene has CDR1 DFQATT and CDR2 SNEGSKA (reference sequence). The V end lost 5 bases, the J end lost 7 bases, and 9 bases lay between the germline ends. CDR3 amino acids: CSALSGNSPLHF. The CDR3 nucleotides are TGCAGTGCTCTGTCGGGCAATTCACCCCTCCACTTT.

This rearrangement joins TRBV7-2 to TRBJ2-2; D remains unclear. The V gene's germline CDR1 is SGHTA and CDR2 FQGNSA. V lost 5 bases, J lost 1 base, and 5 bases lay in between. The CDR3 totals 13 residues. This CDR3 reads CASSQLNTGELFF. The CDR3 nucleotides read TGTGCCAGCAGCCAACTGAACACCGGGGAGCTGTTTTTT. Using reference TRBV7-2 and TRBJ2-2 for the parts outside the CDR3, the full variable domain is GAGVSQSPSNKVTEKGKDVELRCDPISGHTALYWYRQSLGQGLEFLIYFQGNSAPDKSGLPSDRFSAERTGGSVSTLTIQRTQQEDSAVYLCASSQLNTGELFFGEGSRLTVL.

There are a few counts of this clonotype. In nucleotides, the CDR3 is TGTGCCAGCAGTTCCGTAAACGAGGGCGATACGCAGTATTTT. Encoded protein: CASSSVNEGDTQYF. The rearrangement uses TRBV28 and TRBJ2-3; a possible D gene is TRBD2 (5 bases). Germline CDR1 reads MDHEN; CDR2 reads SYDVKM. The CDR3 has 14 amino acids. V was cut by 4 bases and J by 6 bases, with 14 bases left in between.

The chain is built from TRBV12-3 or TRBV12-4 and TRBJ2-1; D may be TRBD2 (6 bases). The CDR3 is 14 residues long. V lost 5 bases to trimming and J lost 7 bases, with 15 bases between them. CDR3 DNA: TGTGCCAGCAGTATTCCGGGAGCGCAGAATGAGCAGTTCTTC. Protein: CASSIPGAQNEQFF.

This clonotype occurred many times. The J gene is TRBJ2-7, the V gene TRBV7-9; 7 bases are shared with TRBD2. Looked up from germline, CDR1 is SEHNR and CDR2 is FQNEAQ (reference sequence). The CDR3 contains 15 residues. J gave up 6 bases and V 0 bases, and 8 bases lay outside the gene matches. CDR3 protein: CASSLARGTGGEQYF. CDR3 in DNA: TGTGCCAGCAGCTTAGCGAGAGGGACGGGAGGCGAGCAGTACTTC.

This chain connects TRBV2 to TRBJ2-2, with D perhaps assigned TRBD1 or TRBD2 (6 bases each). V was shortened by 8 bases and J by 5 bases, with 15 bases between the two germline ends. The CDR3 sequence is 14 residues long. In germline, CDR1 is SNHLY, CDR2 FYNNEI. CDR3: CASLGGHATGELFF. DNA of the CDR3: TGTGCCAGCTTGGGGGGACACGCAACCGGGGAGCTGTTTTTT.

At least ten counts were recorded for this clonotype. This chain links TRBV7-3 with TRBJ1-6; D gene uncertain. V lost 4 bases and J 7 bases, leaving 8 bases between the germline ends. The germline V gene encodes CDR1 SGHTA and CDR2 FQGTGA. The CDR3 is made up of 13 amino acids. As DNA, the CDR3 is TGTGCCAGCAGCTCTACACGAAATTCACCCCTCCACTTT. Amino acid sequence: CASSSTRNSPLHF.

The chain joins TRBV11-2 to TRBJ2-3, with 7 bases that match TRBD2. Trimming cost V 5 bases and J 0 bases; bases outside gene matches: 8. Germline V gene sequence: CDR1 SGHAT, CDR2 FQNNGV. This CDR3 has 16 amino acids. CDR3 coding DNA: TGTGCCAGCAGCCCTCGAGCGGGACCTAGCACAGATACGCAGTATTTT. Protein sequence: CASSPRAGPSTDTQYF.

In this sample, this clonotype turned up a few times. The chain joins TRBV6-5 to TRBJ1-6; D is possibly TRBD1 (6 bases). CDR1 is MNHEY, CDR2 SVGAGI, per germline. The CDR3 runs 13 residues. Trimming shortened V by 8 bases and J by 10 bases, and 15 bases separated the two germline ends. In DNA form, the CDR3 reads TGTGCCAGCTCCACAGGGTCTCAATCACCCCTCCACTTT. Amino acids: CASSTGSQSPLHF.

V gene TRBV5-1 combines with J gene TRBJ2-7; 8 bases are a match to TRBD1. The trim removed 4 bases at V and 6 bases at J, leaving 12 bases unmatched. The CDR3 is 15 amino acids. Per the germline V gene, CDR1 is SGHRS and CDR2 is YFSETQ. The CDR3 loop reads CASSQIRTGFGEQYF. DNA for the CDR3: TGCGCCAGCAGCCAAATACGGACAGGGTTCGGCGAGCAGTACTTC.

This clonotype occurred a few times. This rearrangement joins TRBV24-1 to TRBJ2-1; 11 nucleotides agree with TRBD2. With V trimmed by 9 bases and J by 2 bases, 2 bases remained unmatched. CDR1 is KGHDR, CDR2 SFDVKD, per germline. The CDR3 is made up of 14 amino acids. The CDR3 nucleotides read TGTGCCACCGGGACTAGCGGACCCTACAATGAGCAGTTCTTC. Translated, it gives CATGTSGPYNEQFF.

This clonotype was seen more than once but under ten times. The CDR3 region has the DNA TGCGCCAGCAGCCAAGATACTAGCGACTACGAGCAGTACTTC. Translating gives CASSQDTSDYEQYF. The V gene is TRBV4-3, the J gene TRBJ2-7; 7 bases match TRBD2. Germline assignment: CDR1 LGHNA and CDR2 YSLEER. The J segment lost 3 bases and the V segment lost 0 bases, leaving 2 bases of the junction unmatched. The CDR3 is 14 amino acids.

The chain employs TRBV12-3 or TRBV12-4 and TRBJ2-7, with TRBD2 identical over 7 bases. The junction had 6 bases not matched to a gene; V was cut back by 7 bases and J by 3 bases. CDR3 length: 13 residues. The CDR3 DNA is TGTGCCAGCACCCGTGGGGGGGACTACGAGCAGTACTTC. Its protein is CASTRGGDYEQYF.

The table lists this clonotype with a few counts. The chain is built from TRBV7-8 and TRBJ2-7; D gene uncertain. The ends were cut back, 1 base at V and 3 bases at J, with 13 bases in the middle. Germline CDR1 SGHVS, CDR2 FQNEAQ. The CDR3 runs 15 residues. CDR3 in DNA: TGTGCCAGCAGCTTAGGAGTGGAATTCGGCTACGAGCAGTACTTC. It specifies CASSLGVEFGYEQYF.

V and J are TRBV3-1 and TRBJ1-3, with a weak D call TRBD1 (5 bases). Trimming took 3 bases from V and 2 from J, leaving 14 bases between them. Germline V gene sequence: CDR1 LGHDT, CDR2 YNNKEL (reference sequence). This CDR3 has 16 residues. CDR3 region: CASSHWRGFAGNTIYF. As DNA, the CDR3 is TGTGCCAGCAGCCATTGGCGGGGCTTTGCTGGAAACACCATATATTTT.

The V gene is TRBV12-2, the J gene TRBJ2-1; the DNA was not compared with TRBD2, the D call given in the table. TRBV12-2 is listed as a pseudogene. The CDR3 is 15 amino acids. This CDR3 is CASRPRGREGGEQFF. The CDR3 DNA follows: TGTGCAAGTCGCCCCCGAGGGCGGGAGGGCGGAGAGCAGTTCTTC.

This clonotype was recorded many times. The V and J genes are TRBV12-3 or TRBV12-4 and TRBJ1-5, with D possibly being TRBD1 (5 bases). V was clipped by 1 base and J by 8 bases, with 9 bases between them. The CDR3 spans 13 residues. CDR3 DNA sequence: TGTGCCAGCAGTTTAGGGGGGGGGAAGCCCCAGCATTTT. This sequence encodes CASSLGGGKPQHF.

In this sample, this clonotype turned up a few times. This rearrangement joins TRBV27 to TRBJ1-5; D call uncertain. The CDR3 spans 14 residues. Trimming stripped 6 bases from V and 6 bases from J, with 15 bases between. The V gene's germline CDR1 is MNHEY and CDR2 SMNVEV (reference sequence). For the CDR3, the DNA is TGTGCCAGCAGCGCCTGGGGAGGAGGTCAGCCCCAGCATTTT. This sequence encodes CASSAWGGGQPQHF.

The V call is TRBV5-5, the J call TRBJ2-5, with D maybe TRBD2 (6 bases). V was pared by 4 bases and J by 4 bases, with 23 bases between. Germline V gene sequence: CDR1 SGHKS, CDR2 YYEKEE (reference sequence). There are 17 residues in the CDR3. CDR3 coding DNA: TGTGCCAGCAGCCCGGGAGCTCGGGGCAGGCTGGGAGAGACCCAGTACTTC. Its translation is CASSPGARGRLGETQYF.

On this clonotype: This could be a read error, since a much larger clone is one nucleotide away. V and J are TRBV6-5 and TRBJ2-7; unclear D gene. CDR3 length equals 13 residues. Trimming pared 7 bases from V and 1 base from J, leaving 11 bases between. Germline CDR1 and CDR2: MNHEY and SVGAGI. CDR3 bases: TGTGCCAGCAAAACCACGTCGTCCTACGAGCAGTACTTC. Protein: CASKTTSSYEQYF.

There are many counts of this clonotype. V gene TRBV19 combines with J gene TRBJ1-2, with 8 bases aligning to TRBD1. CDR1 is LNHDA and CDR2 is SQIVND in the germline V gene (reference sequence). The CDR3 covers 14 residues. J gave up 4 bases and V 8 bases, and 9 bases lay outside the gene matches. The CDR3 DNA is TGTGCCAGTGAACCCGACAGGGGCGGCTATGGCTACACCTTC. The encoded protein is CASEPDRGGYGYTF. Drawing the rest from reference TRBV19 and TRBJ1-2, the complete variable domain is DGGITQSPKYLFRKEGQNVTLSCEQNLNHDAMYWYRQDPGQGLRLIYYSQIVNDFQKGDIAEGYSVSREKKESFPLTVTSAQKNPTAFYLCASEPDRGGYGYTFGSGTRLTVV.

This clonotype was observed at least ten times. The chain employs TRBV27 and TRBJ2-7; D remains ambiguous. The CDR3 is 11 residues long. Trimming took off 5 bases at V and 7 bases at J, with 9 bases between the two ends. Germline V gene data show CDR1 as MNHEY and CDR2 as SMNVEV (reference sequence). For the CDR3, the DNA is TGTGCCAGCAGTCAGTTAGGGGAGCAGTACTTC. Protein sequence: CASSQLGEQYF.